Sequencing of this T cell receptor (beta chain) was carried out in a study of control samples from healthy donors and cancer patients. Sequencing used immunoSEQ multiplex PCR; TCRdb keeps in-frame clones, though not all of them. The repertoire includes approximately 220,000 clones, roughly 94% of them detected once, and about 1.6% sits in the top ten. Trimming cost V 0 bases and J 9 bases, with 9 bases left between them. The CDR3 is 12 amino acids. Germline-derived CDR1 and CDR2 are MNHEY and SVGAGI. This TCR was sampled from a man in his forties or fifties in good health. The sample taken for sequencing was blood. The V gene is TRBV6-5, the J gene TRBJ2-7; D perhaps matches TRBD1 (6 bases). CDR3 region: CASSYSRDTQYF. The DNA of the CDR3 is TGTGCCAGCAGTTACTCACGGGACACGCAGTACTTC.